These 30 T cell receptor beta chains were all obtained from the same sample, sequenced in a study of OX40 agonist ivuxolimab in advanced cancers. Sequencing used immunoSEQ multiplex PCR; TCRdb keeps in-frame clones, though not all of them. The sample records tens of thousands of clones, 86% being singletons. The sequencing used CD4+ or CD8+ T cells sorted from blood, collected in a trial of the OX40 agonist ivuxolimab. The origin of the receptors is an adult with an advanced solid tumor such as melanoma, head and neck, liver or kidney cancer.

The chain joins TRBV27 to TRBJ1-5; D gene ambiguous. CDR1 is MNHEY, CDR2 SMNVEV, per germline (reference sequence). Between the trimmed V and J ends, which lost 3 bases and 4 bases, there was a span of 10 bases. The CDR3 is 14 amino acids. In DNA, the CDR3 is TGTGCCAGCAGTTTGAAGGCCTCGAATCAGCCCCAGCATTTT. As protein: CASSLKASNQPQHF.

The rearrangement links TRBV25-1 to TRBJ1-1, with unresolved D. Deletions cut 1 base from V and 2 bases from J, with 8 bases between. The germline V gene has CDR1 MGHDK and CDR2 SYGVNS. The CDR3 has 14 residues. The CDR3 nucleotides read TGTGCCAGCAGTGAATGGACTACTAACACTGAAGCTTTCTTT. Residues: CASSEWTTNTEAFF.

The chain couples TRBV7-8 to TRBJ2-1; 8 nucleotides align to TRBD2. V was clipped by 10 bases and J by 3 bases; unmatched bases: 5. CDR3 size: 13 residues. Germline V gene sequence: CDR1 SGHVS, CDR2 FQNEAQ. The DNA for the CDR3 is TGTGCCATTAGTAGCGGGGACTACAATGAGCAGTTCTTC. Its protein is CAISSGDYNEQFF.

This clone occurred once. The V gene is TRBV28, the J gene TRBJ1-2, with D unresolved. Trimming shortened V by 5 bases and J by 4 bases, and 11 bases separated the two germline ends. CDR1 is MDHEN, CDR2 SYDVKM, per germline. The CDR3 is 13 residues long. CDR3 amino acids: CASSLLEGYGYTF. In DNA, the CDR3 is TGTGCCAGCAGTCTGTTGGAAGGCTATGGCTACACCTTC.

This sequence joins TRBV19 and TRBJ2-3, with 7 positions matching TRBD2. The CDR3 runs 14 residues. Germline V lookup: CDR1 LNHDA, CDR2 SQIVND (reference sequence). Trimming at V came to 1 base and at J to 8 bases, leaving 6 bases not matched to a gene. The CDR3 DNA is TGTGCCAGTAGTATAGGGACTAGACGGGGTACGCAGTATTTT. This encodes CASSIGTRRGTQYF.

This sequence joins TRBV7-2 and TRBJ2-5; TRBD2 matches 7 bases. The CDR3 totals 16 residues. Unmatched junction bases numbered 9, after V lost 1 base and J lost 4 bases. CDR1 and CDR2 (germline): SGHTA, FQGNSA. The CDR3 region is CASSLGLGGGGETQYF. CDR3 nucleotide sequence: TGTGCCAGCAGCTTAGGACTTGGGGGGGGAGGAGAGACCCAGTACTTC.

The genes are TRBV6-5 and TRBJ2-7; D tentatively fits TRBD1 or TRBD2 (5 bases each). Germline CDR1 and CDR2: MNHEY and SVGAGI. Trimming took 0 bases from V and 3 from J, leaving 6 bases between them. The CDR3 loop spans 13 amino acids. The CDR3, as DNA: TGTGCCAGCAGTTACTCGAGGGGCTACGAGCAGTACTTC. The encoded protein is CASSYSRGYEQYF.

The chain has TRBV11-3 and TRBJ1-3, with 7 bases matching TRBD1. Germline V CDR1 and CDR2: SGHNT, YENEEA. Trimming took 4 bases from V and 2 from J; bases not matched to a gene: 5. The CDR3 sequence is 15 residues long. CDR3 nucleotides: TGTGCCAGCAGCTCTACAGGGGTAACTGGAAACACCATATATTTT. Translated: CASSSTGVTGNTIYF.

This rearrangement joins TRBV7-3 to TRBJ2-1, with D hard to call. CDR1 is SGHTA and CDR2 is FQGTGA in the germline V gene. CDR3 length: 13 amino acids. The V end was cut by 2 bases, the J end by 9 bases, with 11 bases between. CDR3 sequence (DNA): TGTGCCAGCAGCTTAGAACCCGCCCCTGAGCAGTTCTTC. Its translation is CASSLEPAPEQFF.

The chain combines TRBV5-1 with TRBJ2-5, with TRBD1 matching 11 bases. V trimming: 4 bases; J trimming: 4 bases; junction bases outside the gene matches: 6. CDR1 is SGHRS, CDR2 YFSETQ, per germline. This CDR3 comprises 15 residues. The CDR3 DNA follows: TGCGCCAGCAGCGAAGGGACAGGGGGTCGAGAGACCCAGTACTTC. This encodes CASSEGTGGRETQYF.

The sample holds a few counts of this clone. The chain couples TRBV19 to TRBJ2-3; D possibly corresponds to TRBD2 (7 bases). CDR1 LNHDA and CDR2 SQIVND come from the germline V gene (reference sequence). This CDR3 is 15 amino acids long. Trimming pared 4 bases from V and 6 bases from J, leaving 17 bases between. CDR3 amino acids: CASSNGGGGGDTQYF. The CDR3 DNA reads TGTGCCAGTAGTAATGGCGGGGGCGGCGGGGATACGCAGTATTTT.

In its sample, this clone was seen once. This sequence joins TRBV5-1 and TRBJ1-6, with 7 bases fitting TRBD1. The germline gives CDR1 SGHRS, CDR2 YFSETQ. V shed 4 bases, J shed 7 bases, and the junction held 8 bases outside the gene matches. The CDR3 is made up of 15 amino acids. The CDR3 nucleotides are TGCGCCAGCAGCCGTCAGGGGGACCCAAATTCACCCCTCCACTTT. Its protein is CASSRQGDPNSPLHF.

This clone was observed a single time. The gene calls are TRBV6-1 and TRBJ1-4; D is perhaps TRBD1 (5 bases). CDR1 is MNHNS and CDR2 is SASEGT in the germline V gene. This CDR3 is 12 amino acids long. Trimming removed 6 bases from V and 8 bases from J, with 10 bases in between. CDR3 in amino acids: CASRGQGEKLFF. CDR3 DNA sequence: TGTGCCAGCAGGGGCCAGGGAGAAAAACTGTTTTTT.

The rearrangement uses TRBV30 and TRBJ2-5; D gene ambiguous. CDR3 length: 13 residues. The germline V gene has CDR1 GTSNPN and CDR2 SVGIG (reference sequence). V lost 0 bases and J lost 6, with 11 bases in between. In DNA, the CDR3 is TGTGCCTGGAGTGTAGAGAACCAGCAGACCCAGTACTTC. Encoded protein: CAWSVENQQTQYF. Complete variable domain (other parts from reference TRBV30 and TRBJ2-5): SQTIHQWPATLVQPVGSPLSLECTVEGTSNPNLYWYRQAAGRGLQLLFYSVGIGQISSEVPQNLSASRPQDRQFILSSKKLLLSDSGFYLCAWSVENQQTQYFGPGTRLLVL.

The chain carries TRBV7-6 and TRBJ2-2, with 7 positions matching TRBD2. The CDR3 is 15 residues long. V was clipped by 4 bases and J by 0 bases; unmatched bases: 2. The V gene's germline CDR1 is SGHVS and CDR2 FNYEAQ. The CDR3 protein is CASSSSGANTGELFF. In DNA, the CDR3 is TGTGCCAGCAGCTCTAGCGGAGCGAACACCGGGGAGCTGTTTTTT.

The chain combines TRBV7-8 with TRBJ1-1, with a possible D match to TRBD1 (5 bases). V shed 5 bases and J shed 1 base, with 8 bases lying between them. The germline V gene encodes CDR1 SGHVS and CDR2 FQNEAQ. The CDR3 length is 13 residues. The CDR3 DNA follows: TGTGCCAGCAGCCGCGACAGGAACACTGAAGCTTTCTTT. Translating it yields CASSRDRNTEAFF.

This chain links TRBV5-1 with TRBJ2-3; 11 bases match TRBD2. This CDR3 has 20 amino acids. Unmatched junction bases numbered 15, after V lost 3 bases and J lost 0 bases. CDR1 and CDR2 from the germline V gene are SGHRS and YFSETQ. The CDR3 DNA follows: TGCGCCAGCAGCTCCAAGGGCACTAAGACTAGCGGGACCAGCACAGATACGCAGTATTTT. This sequence encodes CASSSKGTKTSGTSTDTQYF.

The rearrangement uses TRBV28 and TRBJ1-2; TRBD1 aligns across 7 bases. Germline values: CDR1 MDHEN, CDR2 SYDVKM. CDR3 length equals 12 residues. J was trimmed by 7 bases and V by 2 bases; bases with no gene match: 1. The CDR3 DNA sequence: TGTGCCAGCAGTTTACAGGGGGGTGGCTACACCTTC. Protein: CASSLQGGGYTF.

The chain recombines TRBV18 with TRBJ2-3; D not certain. Trimming stripped 3 bases from V and 2 bases from J, with 3 bases between. Germline V lookup: CDR1 KGHSH, CDR2 LQKENI. CDR3 length: 12 residues. The CDR3 region has the DNA TGTGCCAGCTCACCGGACACAGATACGCAGTATTTT. This codes for CASSPDTDTQYF.

The V call is TRBV5-1, the J call TRBJ2-1; 7 positions agree with TRBD1. The CDR3 has 14 residues. CDR1 is SGHRS and CDR2 is YFSETQ in the germline V gene. V trimming: 4 bases; J trimming: 7 bases; junction bases outside the gene matches: 8. DNA for the CDR3: TGCGCCAGCAGCCTCGGGACAGTGGGGAATGAGCAGTTCTTC. Amino acids: CASSLGTVGNEQFF.

The V and J genes are TRBV19 and TRBJ2-2, with D possibly being TRBD2 (5 bases). V was pared by 10 bases and J by 4 bases, with 22 bases between. The CDR3 length is 16 residues. Germline V CDR1 and CDR2: LNHDA, SQIVND (reference sequence). CDR3 coding DNA: TGTGCCACCTACGGTTGGTTCGAGGGAACCACCGGGGAGCTGTTTTTT. Its translation: CATYGWFEGTTGELFF.

The chain couples TRBV9 to TRBJ2-5; 7 nucleotides line up with TRBD2. CDR1 is SGDLS and CDR2 is YYNGEE in the germline V gene. The CDR3 has 13 residues. V lost 2 bases, J lost 5 bases, and 3 bases stayed unmatched. The CDR3 DNA reads TGTGCCAGCAGCGTCCAGGGAGGGGAGACCCAGTACTTC. It specifies CASSVQGGETQYF.

The J gene is TRBJ2-5, the V gene TRBV5-1; 10 bases are a match to TRBD1. Germline V gene data show CDR1 as SGHRS and CDR2 as YFSETQ. The CDR3 sequence is 18 residues long. Trimming cost V 0 bases and J 5 bases; bases outside gene matches: 13. The CDR3 DNA reads TGCGCCAGCAGCTTGGCAGGGACAGGGGAGCCGATAAGGGAGACCCAGTACTTC. Its translation: CASSLAGTGEPIRETQYF.

The chain combines TRBV13 with TRBJ2-3; 12 nucleotides align to TRBD2. Per the germline V gene, CDR1 is PRHDT and CDR2 is FYEKMQ (reference sequence). With V trimmed by 2 bases and J by 1 base, 7 bases remained unmatched. The CDR3 is 18 residues long. CDR3 coding DNA: TGTGCCAGCAGCTTATGGCTAGCGGGGGGGACTGGCACAGATACGCAGTATTTT. Translation: CASSLWLAGGTGTDTQYF. Combining the CDR3 with reference TRBV13 and TRBJ2-3 gives the whole variable domain AAGVIQSPRHLIKEKRETATLKCYPIPRHDTVYWYQQGPGQDPQFLISFYEKMQSDKGSIPDRFSAQQFSDYHSELNMSSLELGDSALYFCASSLWLAGGTGTDTQYFGPGTRLTVL.

Concerning this clone itself: Other nucleotide sequences from this sample produce the same CDR3. V and J are TRBV15 and TRBJ1-4, with 8 bases that match TRBD1. Germline V gene sequence: CDR1 LNHNV, CDR2 YYDKDF (reference sequence). V was pared by 1 base and J by 0 bases, with 7 bases of the junction left unmatched. The CDR3 has 18 residues. The CDR3 here is CATSRVGTGIATNEKLFF. The CDR3 DNA is TGTGCCACCAGCAGAGTAGGGACAGGAATCGCAACTAATGAAAAACTGTTTTTT.

The chain joins TRBV7-6 to TRBJ2-1; D may be TRBD1 (6 bases). The germline V gene has CDR1 SGHVS and CDR2 FNYEAQ. CDR3 size: 15 residues. V dropped 2 bases and J dropped 8 bases, with 16 bases sitting between them. The CDR3 here is CASSLIGTRDYEQFF. In DNA form, the CDR3 reads TGTGCCAGCAGCTTAATCGGGACAAGGGATTATGAGCAGTTCTTC.

The J gene is TRBJ1-4, the V gene TRBV7-8; tentatively, D is TRBD1 (6 bases). The CDR3 length is 16 residues. Trimming shortened V by 2 bases and J by 1 base, and 11 bases separated the two germline ends. CDR1 SGHVS and CDR2 FQNEAQ come from the germline V gene. The CDR3 protein is CASSLMRGRTNEKLFF. CDR3 coding DNA: TGTGCCAGCAGCTTAATGAGGGGGAGAACTAATGAAAAACTGTTTTTT.

V is TRBV2 and J is TRBJ2-1; TRBD2 agrees at 14 bases. Germline loops: CDR1 SNHLY, CDR2 FYNNEI. The CDR3 loop spans 17 amino acids. V gave up 6 bases and J gave up 5 bases; unmatched junction bases: 9. The CDR3 bases are TGTGCCAGCAGGAACGGTAGGACTAGCGGGGGGAACAATGAGCAGTTCTTC. Encoded protein: CASRNGRTSGGNNEQFF.

This chain uses TRBV6-6 with TRBJ1-6; no reliable D call. The CDR3 spans 15 residues. In germline, CDR1 is MNHNY, CDR2 SVGAGI (reference sequence). Trimming took off 2 bases at V and 7 bases at J, with 12 bases between the two ends. The chain's CDR3 is CASSYERTGNSPLHF. As DNA, the CDR3 is TGTGCCAGCAGTTACGAGCGAACGGGGAATTCACCCCTCCACTTT.

This rearrangement joins TRBV7-3 to TRBJ2-3, with D perhaps TRBD1 or TRBD2 (5 bases each). Germline V CDR1 and CDR2: SGHTA, FQGTGA. This CDR3 has 15 residues. Trimming removed 5 bases from V and 0 bases from J, with 12 bases in between. Here the CDR3 DNA reads TGTGCCAGCAGCCCGGGGACGACTAGCACAGATACGCAGTATTTT. This gives the protein CASSPGTTSTDTQYF.